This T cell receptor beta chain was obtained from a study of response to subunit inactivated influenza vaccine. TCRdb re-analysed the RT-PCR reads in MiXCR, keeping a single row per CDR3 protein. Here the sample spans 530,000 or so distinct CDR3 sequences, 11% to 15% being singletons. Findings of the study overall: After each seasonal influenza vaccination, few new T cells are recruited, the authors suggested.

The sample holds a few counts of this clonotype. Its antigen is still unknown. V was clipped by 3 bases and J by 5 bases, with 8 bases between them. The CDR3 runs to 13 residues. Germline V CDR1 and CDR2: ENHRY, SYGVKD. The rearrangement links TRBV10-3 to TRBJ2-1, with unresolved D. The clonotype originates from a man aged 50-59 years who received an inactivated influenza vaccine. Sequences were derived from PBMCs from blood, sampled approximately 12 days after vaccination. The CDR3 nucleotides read TGTGCCATCAGTGACGGGTGGGACAATGAGCAGTTCTTC. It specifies CAISDGWDNEQFF.